The 28 T cell receptor beta chains reported below all come from one sample, sequenced in a study of T-cell memory formation after mild COVID-19. Each CDR3 protein is one row after TCRdb ran MiXCR on the 5' RACE reads. The repertoire includes about 190,000 distinct CDR3 sequences, roughly 18% of them detected once, and 2% to 3% sits in the top ten. Sequencing was carried out using PBMCs or a T cell subset sorted from them (not recorded which). These receptors all stem from an adult woman who had mild COVID-19 (a few samples of this study predate the infection). Cell type and time point are not known.

This clonotype was found a few times. At one of its ends the junction is not consistent with the germline gene, which may arise from a read error. The chain is built from TRBV5-1 and TRBJ1-2; D unclear. This CDR3 contains 15 residues. Germline-derived CDR1 and CDR2 are SGHRS and YFSETQ. The CDR3 nucleotides are TGCGCCAGCAGCTTGGCCTCTGCAGTAACCTATGGCCACACCTTC. Amino acid sequence: CASSLASAVTYGHTF.

This sequence joins TRBV20-1 and TRBJ1-2; D unresolved. The V end lost 0 bases, the J end lost 4 bases, and 18 bases lay between the germline ends. This CDR3 has 16 residues. Germline V gene data show CDR1 as DFQATT and CDR2 as SNEGSKA (reference sequence). The CDR3, as DNA: TGCAGTGCTAGAGATCGGCGGGCCTCAGATATCTATGGCTACACCTTC. As protein: CSARDRRASDIYGYTF.

The rearrangement links TRBV20-1 to TRBJ1-4; tentative D call: TRBD1 (6 bases). The CDR3 spans 17 residues. Between the trimmed V and J ends, which lost 1 base and 8 bases, there was a span of 23 bases. Germline V gives CDR1 DFQATT, CDR2 SNEGSKA (reference sequence). The CDR3 sequence: CSARGNDRSSGGEKLFF. DNA of the CDR3: TGCAGTGCTAGAGGGAACGACAGGTCCTCGGGGGGGGAAAAACTGTTTTTT.

This chain uses TRBV12-3 or TRBV12-4 with TRBJ1-1; 9 bases agree with TRBD1. This CDR3 spans 13 amino acids. The V gene end was trimmed by 10 bases and the J gene end by 3 bases; junction bases not matched to a gene: 6. As DNA, the CDR3 is TGTGCCACAAACAGGGGGCAGGACACTGAAGCTTTCTTT. It specifies CATNRGQDTEAFF.

Notes on this clonotype: A read error may produce the germline difference seen at one junction end. J is TRBJ1-1 and V is TRBV7-6; no firm D call. This CDR3 has 12 residues. CDR1 SGHVS and CDR2 FNYEAQ come from the germline V gene. CDR3 DNA: TGTGCCAGCAGGAAACCGGGAACTGAAGTTTTCTTT. Its protein product is CASRKPGTEVFF. The whole variable domain, remainder taken from reference TRBV7-6 and TRBJ1-1, is GAGVSQSPRYKVTKRGQDVALRCDPISGHVSLYWYRQALGQGPEFLTYFNYEAQQDKSGLPNDRFSAERPEGSISTLTIQRTEQRDSAMYRCASRKPGTEVFFGQGTRLTVV.

This clonotype was observed at least ten times. This rearrangement joins TRBV5-1 to TRBJ2-4; 8 bases align to TRBD1. CDR1 is SGHRS and CDR2 is YFSETQ in the germline V gene. This CDR3 is 18 amino acids long. The V segment lost 3 bases and the J segment 0 bases; nucleotides outside the gene matches: 11. CDR3 loop: CASSSDRGTILAKNIQYF. The CDR3 coding sequence is TGCGCCAGCAGCTCCGACAGGGGAACTATACTAGCCAAAAACATTCAGTACTTC.

The rearrangement links TRBV4-3 to TRBJ2-1; no clear D. The CDR3 runs 13 residues. The germline gives CDR1 LGHNA, CDR2 YSLEER. Trimming stripped 1 base from V and 3 bases from J, with 4 bases between. CDR3 coding DNA: TGCGCCAGCAGCCAAGGCTTCTACAATGAGCAGTTCTTC. Translation gives CASSQGFYNEQFF.

This clonotype was found a few times. The genes are TRBV5-5 and TRBJ2-7; D may be TRBD1 (6 bases). Trimming stripped 4 bases from V and 6 bases from J, with 17 bases between. In germline, CDR1 is SGHKS, CDR2 YYEKEE (reference sequence). The CDR3 has 14 amino acids. The chain's CDR3 is CASSTTGILREQYF. The CDR3 DNA sequence: TGTGCCAGCAGCACAACAGGGATTCTGCGCGAGCAGTACTTC.

This chain uses TRBV7-9 with TRBJ2-5; no clear D gene. The CDR3 extends over 16 amino acids. V gave up 4 bases and J gave up 4 bases, with 19 bases separating them. Germline assignment: CDR1 SEHNR and CDR2 FQNEAQ (reference sequence). The CDR3 DNA is TGTGCCAGCAGCTGGAGACCCGGCGTGGAATCAGAGACCCAGTACTTC. Translated: CASSWRPGVESETQYF.

This chain connects TRBV7-2 to TRBJ2-3; D might be TRBD1 or TRBD2, each matching 6 bases. Germline assignment: CDR1 SGHTA and CDR2 FQGNSA. The CDR3 sequence is 17 residues long. The V and J ends lost 5 bases and 7 bases respectively, with 25 bases between them. CDR3 protein: CASSRSHGGPGTNTQYF. The CDR3 DNA is TGTGCCAGCAGCCGAAGCCACGGAGGGCCCGGGACAAATACGCAGTATTTT. The full variable domain, in which reference TRBV7-2 and TRBJ2-3 provide the parts outside the CDR3, is GAGVSQSPSNKVTEKGKDVELRCDPISGHTALYWYRQSLGQGLEFLIYFQGNSAPDKSGLPSDRFSAERTGGSVSTLTIQRTQQEDSAVYLCASSRSHGGPGTNTQYFGPGTRLTVL.

V gene TRBV7-6 combines with J gene TRBJ2-7; 7 nucleotides line up with TRBD1. Looked up from germline, CDR1 is SGHVS and CDR2 is FNYEAQ. The CDR3 is 14 amino acids. Trimming removed 8 bases from V and 5 bases from J; junction bases left unmatched: 12. CDR3 protein: CASATSTGFHEQYF. CDR3 nucleotide sequence: TGTGCCAGCGCCACCTCGACAGGGTTCCACGAGCAGTACTTC.

V is TRBV29-1 and J is TRBJ1-1; 7 bases line up with TRBD1. Germline V lookup: CDR1 SQVTM, CDR2 ANQGSEA. This CDR3 has 13 amino acids. The junction had 4 bases not matched to a gene; V was cut back by 4 bases and J by 2 bases. CDR3 loop: CSVAGQTNTEAFF. As DNA, the CDR3 is TGCAGCGTTGCGGGACAGACCAACACTGAAGCTTTCTTT.

The chain has TRBV7-2 and TRBJ2-7, with a tentative D call TRBD2 (5 bases). The CDR3 runs to 13 residues. Trimming took off 5 bases at V and 6 bases at J, with 14 bases between the two ends. The germline V gene encodes CDR1 SGHTA and CDR2 FQGNSA. Here the CDR3 reads CASSPYIASEQYF. CDR3 DNA: TGTGCCAGCAGCCCGTACATAGCGAGCGAGCAGTACTTC. The full variable domain, in which reference TRBV7-2 and TRBJ2-7 provide the parts outside the CDR3, is GAGVSQSPSNKVTEKGKDVELRCDPISGHTALYWYRQSLGQGLEFLIYFQGNSAPDKSGLPSDRFSAERTGGSVSTLTIQRTQQEDSAVYLCASSPYIASEQYFGPGTRLTVT.

This clonotype has just a few counts. V gene TRBV7-8 combines with J gene TRBJ1-1; D possibly corresponds to TRBD1 (6 bases). V lost 6 bases, J lost 2 bases, and 10 bases lay in between. The germline V gene has CDR1 SGHVS and CDR2 FQNEAQ. This CDR3 has 13 residues. CDR3 sequence reads: CASREQGNTEAFF. The CDR3 coding sequence is TGTGCCAGCAGAGAACAGGGCAACACTGAAGCTTTCTTT.

The V gene is TRBV20-1, the J gene TRBJ2-3; 11 bases fit TRBD2. With V trimmed by 5 bases and J by 2 bases, 6 bases remained unmatched. The CDR3 is 15 amino acids. Per the germline V gene, CDR1 is DFQATT and CDR2 is SNEGSKA (reference sequence). CDR3 region: CSASTSGETTDTQYF. CDR3 coding DNA: TGCAGTGCTTCGACTAGCGGGGAAACCACAGATACGCAGTATTTT.

In its sample, this clonotype was seen a few times. The CDR3 region has the DNA TGTGCCAGCAGTTTTTGGGGCAATGAGCAGTTCTTC. Its protein product is CASSFWGNEQFF. V is TRBV12-3 or TRBV12-4 and J is TRBJ2-1; D ambiguous. V lost 3 bases and J lost 6, with 6 bases in between. The CDR3 is 12 amino acids.

This clonotype has only a few counts. This sequence joins TRBV7-2 and TRBJ1-2, with D perhaps TRBD1 (5 bases). CDR3 size: 13 residues. The germline V and J ends were trimmed by 3 bases and 8 bases, with 13 bases remaining between them. Looked up from germline, CDR1 is SGHTA and CDR2 is FQGNSA. CDR3: CASSFQGTGGYTF. Here the CDR3 DNA reads TGTGCCAGCAGCTTCCAGGGAACGGGGGGCTACACCTTC.

The V gene is TRBV12-3 or TRBV12-4, the J gene TRBJ2-3, with D unresolved. V lost 0 bases and J lost 5, with 6 bases in between. The CDR3 spans 13 residues. The CDR3 DNA reads TGTGCCAGCAGTTTAGCTGCGATAGATACGCAGTATTTT. Amino acids: CASSLAAIDTQYF.

The chain links TRBV7-2 to TRBJ1-1, with D unclear. The V and J ends lost 6 bases and 0 bases respectively, with 8 bases between them. Germline V CDR1 and CDR2: SGHTA, FQGNSA. The CDR3 extends over 13 amino acids. The CDR3 is CASSTIVNTEAFF. The CDR3, as DNA: TGTGCCAGCAGTACTATCGTGAACACTGAAGCTTTCTTT.

The genes are TRBV5-4 and TRBJ2-1; D is possibly TRBD2 (6 bases). The CDR3 has 14 residues. Germline V gives CDR1 SGHNT, CDR2 YYREEE (reference sequence). V lost 2 bases, J lost 11 bases, and 17 bases lay in between. The CDR3 loop reads CASSFQTGERKQFF. The CDR3 nucleotides read TGTGCCAGCAGCTTTCAAACGGGAGAAAGAAAGCAGTTCTTC.

V usage is TRBV12-3 or TRBV12-4 and J usage is TRBJ1-5, with D possibly TRBD1 on 5 matching bases. The CDR3 is 16 residues long. Trimming removed 6 bases at V and 2 bases at J, with 17 bases between. The CDR3 region is CASSLGTSRGNQPQHF. The CDR3 DNA reads as TGTGCCAGCAGCCTCGGGACTTCTCGGGGCAATCAGCCCCAGCATTTT.

This clonotype has more than one count but fewer than ten. The V gene is TRBV29-1, the J gene TRBJ1-4; D remains ambiguous. Germline CDR1 and CDR2: SQVTM and ANQGSEA. The CDR3 contains 14 residues. V lost 4 bases to trimming and J lost 7 bases, with 16 bases between them. CDR3 coding DNA: TGCAGCGTTGCCCTGGGTAGCCTTCCTGAAAAACTGTTTTTT. This codes for CSVALGSLPEKLFF.

This clonotype was counted a few times. V gene TRBV19 combines with J gene TRBJ2-7; D not certain. The germline V gene has CDR1 LNHDA and CDR2 SQIVND (reference sequence). The CDR3 has 15 residues. Trimming took 1 base from V and 5 from J, leaving 15 bases between them. The CDR3 DNA follows: TGTGCCAGTAGTATAGTCGGTACTCTCCTCCACGAGCAGTACTTC. It yields the protein CASSIVGTLLHEQYF.

This clonotype appeared a few times. The V and J genes are TRBV20-1 and TRBJ2-3; 10 nucleotides line up with TRBD2. V lost 3 bases and J lost 4; bases outside the gene matches: 4. The length of the CDR3 is 14 residues. Germline V gene data show CDR1 as DFQATT and CDR2 as SNEGSKA (reference sequence). CDR3: CSARSSGRADTQYF. The DNA of the CDR3 is TGCAGTGCTAGGAGCAGCGGGAGGGCAGATACGCAGTATTTT.

This clonotype has more than one count but fewer than ten. The rearrangement joins TRBV7-6 to TRBJ2-7, with D perhaps TRBD1 (5 bases). Germline V gene sequence: CDR1 SGHVS, CDR2 FNYEAQ. The CDR3 is made up of 15 amino acids. Trimming shortened V by 4 bases and J by 1 base, and 14 bases separated the two germline ends. The CDR3 reads CASSSAAGPSYEQYF. The CDR3 bases are TGTGCCAGCAGCTCCGCGGCAGGGCCTTCCTACGAGCAGTACTTC.

This clonotype was observed a few times. J is TRBJ2-5 and V is TRBV6-5; 8 nucleotides agree with TRBD2. V lost 0 bases and J lost 4; bases outside the gene matches: 4. Germline assignment: CDR1 MNHEY and CDR2 SVGAGI. The CDR3 has 15 amino acids. CDR3 nucleotides: TGTGCCAGCAGTTACTCCGGGGGGGGAGCAGAGACCCAGTACTTC. Protein product: CASSYSGGGAETQYF.

This clonotype has a handful of counts. This chain joins TRBV3-1 and TRBJ2-5; perhaps D is TRBD1 or TRBD2 (5 bases each). V was clipped by 4 bases and J by 5 bases, with 11 bases between them. The CDR3 has 13 amino acids. Germline V gene lookup returns CDR1 LGHDT and CDR2 YNNKEL (reference sequence). The CDR3, as DNA: TGTGCCAGCAGCCCGGGACCCCCGGAGACCCAGTACTTC. Residues: CASSPGPPETQYF.

This clonotype was seen only a few times. The chain has TRBV6-1 and TRBJ1-2, with TRBD1 identical over 9 bases. The CDR3 is 12 residues long. Germline CDR1 is MNHNS and CDR2 is SASEGT. V dropped 4 bases and J dropped 8; count of bases not matched to a gene: 2. CDR3 sequence reads: CASSGDRVGYTF. CDR3 in DNA: TGTGCCAGCAGTGGGGACAGGGTCGGCTACACCTTC.